This T cell receptor (beta chain) stems from a study of cytomegalovirus exposure and HLA in healthy donors. This PCR relied on a set of 60 Vbeta primers and 13 Jbeta primers. The method was immunoSEQ multiplex PCR; TCRdb's version includes in-frame clones alone and lacks a portion of them. The sample holds about 92,000 clones, approximately 70% seen once. This CDR3 region has 13 residues. The ends were cut back, 5 bases at V and 0 bases at J, with 5 bases in the middle. Per the germline V gene, CDR1 is SGHVS and CDR2 is FQNEAQ. This sequence originates from a man aged 50 to 59 in good health and CMV-seronegative. Material: PBMCs. The V and J genes are TRBV7-8 and TRBJ1-3; the D is unclear. The CDR3 spells CASSPSSGNTIYF. DNA for the CDR3: TGTGCCAGCAGCCCATCCTCTGGAAACACCATATATTTT.